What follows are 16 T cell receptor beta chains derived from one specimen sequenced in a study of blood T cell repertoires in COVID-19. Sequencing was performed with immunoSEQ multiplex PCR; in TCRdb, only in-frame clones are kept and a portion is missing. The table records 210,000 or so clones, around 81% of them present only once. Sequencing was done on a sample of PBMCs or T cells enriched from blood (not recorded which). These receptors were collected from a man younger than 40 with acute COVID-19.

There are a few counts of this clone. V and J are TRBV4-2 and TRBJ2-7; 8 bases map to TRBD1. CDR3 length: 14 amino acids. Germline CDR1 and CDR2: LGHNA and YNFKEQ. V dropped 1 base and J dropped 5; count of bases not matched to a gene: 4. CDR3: CASSQVGQGDEQYF. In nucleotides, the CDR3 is TGTGCCAGCAGCCAAGTCGGACAGGGCGACGAGCAGTACTTC.

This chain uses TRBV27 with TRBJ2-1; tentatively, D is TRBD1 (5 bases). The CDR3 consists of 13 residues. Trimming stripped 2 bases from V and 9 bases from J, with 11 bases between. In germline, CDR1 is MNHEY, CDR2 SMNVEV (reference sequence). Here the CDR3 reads CASSLGLGAEQFF. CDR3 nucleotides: TGTGCCAGCAGTTTAGGGTTAGGGGCTGAGCAGTTCTTC.

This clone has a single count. The CDR3 is CASSLGPFSGYTF. In DNA, the CDR3 is TGTGCCAGCAGTTTAGGGCCTTTTTCTGGCTACACCTTC. The chain has TRBV12-3 or TRBV12-4 and TRBJ1-2, with unresolved D. The ends were cut back, 1 base at V and 7 bases at J, with 10 bases in the middle. This CDR3 contains 13 residues.

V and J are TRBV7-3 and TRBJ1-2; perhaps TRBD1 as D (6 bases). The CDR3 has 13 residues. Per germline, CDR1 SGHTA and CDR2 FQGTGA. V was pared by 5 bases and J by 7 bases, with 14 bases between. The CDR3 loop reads CASSPTGNGGYTF. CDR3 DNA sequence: TGTGCCAGCAGCCCTACAGGGAACGGTGGCTACACCTTC.

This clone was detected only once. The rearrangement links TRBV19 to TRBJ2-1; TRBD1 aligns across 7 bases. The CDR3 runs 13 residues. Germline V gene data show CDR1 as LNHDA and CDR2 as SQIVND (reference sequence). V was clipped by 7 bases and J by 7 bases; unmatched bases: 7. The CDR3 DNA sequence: TGTGCCAGTATGGAGACAGGGTTGAATGAGCAGTTCTTC. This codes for CASMETGLNEQFF.

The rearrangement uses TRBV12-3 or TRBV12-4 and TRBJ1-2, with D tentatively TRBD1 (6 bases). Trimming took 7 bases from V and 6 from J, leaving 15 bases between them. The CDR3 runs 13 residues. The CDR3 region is CASTLGGGNGYTF. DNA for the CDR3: TGTGCCAGCACCTTGGGGGGGGGCAATGGCTACACCTTC.

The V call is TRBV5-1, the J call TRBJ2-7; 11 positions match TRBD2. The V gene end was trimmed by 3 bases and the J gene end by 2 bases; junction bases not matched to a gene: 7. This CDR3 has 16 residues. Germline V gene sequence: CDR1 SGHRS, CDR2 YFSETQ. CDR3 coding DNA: TGCGCCAGCAGCTGGGATAGCGGGGGGGTTCCCTACGAGCAGTACTTC. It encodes CASSWDSGGVPYEQYF.

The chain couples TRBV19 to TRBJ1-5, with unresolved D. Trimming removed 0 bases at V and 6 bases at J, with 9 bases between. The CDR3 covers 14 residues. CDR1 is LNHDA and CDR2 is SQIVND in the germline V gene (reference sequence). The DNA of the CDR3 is TGTGCCAGTAGTATAGAGAGGTCGGGTCAGCCCCAGCATTTT. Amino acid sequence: CASSIERSGQPQHF.

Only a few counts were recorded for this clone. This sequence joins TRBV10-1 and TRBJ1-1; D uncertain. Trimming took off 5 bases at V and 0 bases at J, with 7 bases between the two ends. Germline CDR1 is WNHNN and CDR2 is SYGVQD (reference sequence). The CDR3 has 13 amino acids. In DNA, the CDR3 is TGCGCCAGCAGTCCTAGGATGAACACTGAAGCTTTCTTT. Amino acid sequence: CASSPRMNTEAFF.

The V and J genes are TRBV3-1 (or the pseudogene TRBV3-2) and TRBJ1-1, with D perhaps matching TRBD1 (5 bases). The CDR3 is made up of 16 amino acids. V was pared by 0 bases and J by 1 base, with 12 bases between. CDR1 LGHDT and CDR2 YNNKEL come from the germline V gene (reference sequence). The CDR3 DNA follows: TGTGCCAGCAGCCAAGAATCAGGGCGGCCGAACACTGAAGCTTTCTTT. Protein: CASSQESGRPNTEAFF.

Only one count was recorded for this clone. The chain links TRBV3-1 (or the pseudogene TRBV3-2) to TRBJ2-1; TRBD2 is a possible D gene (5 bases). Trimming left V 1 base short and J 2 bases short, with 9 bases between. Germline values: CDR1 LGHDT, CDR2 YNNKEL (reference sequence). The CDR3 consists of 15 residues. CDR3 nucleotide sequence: TGTGCCAGCAGCCAAGCTCTAGCAACCTACAATGAGCAGTTCTTC. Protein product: CASSQALATYNEQFF.

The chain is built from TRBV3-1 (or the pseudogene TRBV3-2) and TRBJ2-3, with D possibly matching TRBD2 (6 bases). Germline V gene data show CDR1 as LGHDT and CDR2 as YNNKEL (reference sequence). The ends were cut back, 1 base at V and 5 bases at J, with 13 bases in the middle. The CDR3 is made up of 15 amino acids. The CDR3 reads CASSQVVAVEDTQYF. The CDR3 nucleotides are TGTGCCAGCAGCCAAGTTGTAGCGGTCGAAGATACGCAGTATTTT.

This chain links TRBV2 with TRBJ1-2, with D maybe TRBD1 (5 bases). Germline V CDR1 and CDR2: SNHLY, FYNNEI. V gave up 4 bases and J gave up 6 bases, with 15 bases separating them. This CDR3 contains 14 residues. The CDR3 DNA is TGTGCCAGCAGTGCTGTGGCAGGGAGGGATGGCTACACCTTC. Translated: CASSAVAGRDGYTF. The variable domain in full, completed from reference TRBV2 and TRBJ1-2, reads EPEVTQTPSHQVTQMGQEVILRCVPISNHLYFYWYRQILGQKVEFLVSFYNNEISEKSEIFDDQFSVERPDGSNFTLKIRSTKLEDSAMYFCASSAVAGRDGYTFGSGTRLTVV.

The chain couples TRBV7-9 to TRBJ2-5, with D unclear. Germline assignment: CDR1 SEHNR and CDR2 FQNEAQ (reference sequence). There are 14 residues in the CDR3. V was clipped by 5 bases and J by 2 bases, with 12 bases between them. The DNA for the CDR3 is TGTGCCAGCAGCATTGTCAACAGACAAGAGACCCAGTACTTC. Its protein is CASSIVNRQETQYF.

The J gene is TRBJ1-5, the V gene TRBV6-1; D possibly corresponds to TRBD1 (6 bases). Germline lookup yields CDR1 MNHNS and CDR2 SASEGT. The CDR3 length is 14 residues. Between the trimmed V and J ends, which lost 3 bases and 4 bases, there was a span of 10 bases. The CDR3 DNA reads TGTGCCAGCAGTGAGATGGGGGCGAATCAGCCCCAGCATTTT. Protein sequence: CASSEMGANQPQHF.

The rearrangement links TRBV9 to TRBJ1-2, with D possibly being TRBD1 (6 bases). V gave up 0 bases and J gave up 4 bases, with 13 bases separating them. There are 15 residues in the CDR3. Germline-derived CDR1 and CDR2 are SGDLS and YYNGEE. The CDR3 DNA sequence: TGTGCCAGCAGCGTAGATCCAGGACAGACCTATGGCTACACCTTC. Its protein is CASSVDPGQTYGYTF.